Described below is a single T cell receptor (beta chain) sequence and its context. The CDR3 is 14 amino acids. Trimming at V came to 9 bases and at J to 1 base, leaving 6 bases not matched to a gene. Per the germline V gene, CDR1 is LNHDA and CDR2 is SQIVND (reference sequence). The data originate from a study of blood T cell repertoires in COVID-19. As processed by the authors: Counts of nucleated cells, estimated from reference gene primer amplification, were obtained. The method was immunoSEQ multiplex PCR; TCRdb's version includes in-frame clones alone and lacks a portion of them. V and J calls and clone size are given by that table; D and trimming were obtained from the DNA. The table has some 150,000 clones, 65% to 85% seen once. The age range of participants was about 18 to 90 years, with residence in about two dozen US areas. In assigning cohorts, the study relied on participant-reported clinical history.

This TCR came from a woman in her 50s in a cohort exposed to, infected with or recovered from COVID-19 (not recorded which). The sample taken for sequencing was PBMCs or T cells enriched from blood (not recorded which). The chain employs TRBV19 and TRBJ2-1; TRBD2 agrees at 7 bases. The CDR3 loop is CASTWEGSYNEQFF. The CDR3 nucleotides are TGTGCCAGCACTTGGGAGGGTTCCTACAATGAGCAGTTCTTC.